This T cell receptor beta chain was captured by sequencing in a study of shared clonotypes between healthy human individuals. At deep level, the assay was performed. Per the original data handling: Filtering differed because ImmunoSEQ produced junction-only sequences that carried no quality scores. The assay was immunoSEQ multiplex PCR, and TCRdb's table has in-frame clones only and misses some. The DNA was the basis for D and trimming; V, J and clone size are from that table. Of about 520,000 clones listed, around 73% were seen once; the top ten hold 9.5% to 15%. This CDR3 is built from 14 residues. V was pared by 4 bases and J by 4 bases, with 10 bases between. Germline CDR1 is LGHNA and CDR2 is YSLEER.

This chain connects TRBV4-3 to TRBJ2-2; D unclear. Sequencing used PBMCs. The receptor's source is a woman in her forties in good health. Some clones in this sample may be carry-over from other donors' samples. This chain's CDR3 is CASSPGRSTGELFF. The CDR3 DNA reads TGCGCCAGCAGCCCCGGCAGAAGCACCGGGGAGCTGTTTTTT.